This T cell receptor (beta chain) originates from a study of T-cell reconstitution after alpha-beta-depleted transplantation in children. Study-level results: There were reportedly several hundred expanded graft clones from which alpha-beta T cells came about two months after transplant. T-cell counts and diversity were attributed mostly to newly produced T cells one year after transplant. Surviving recipient T cells and thymic progenitors accounted for the high day-60 TCRbeta diversity observed in some patients.

As it was prepared, the TCRbeta library received unique molecular identifiers. TCRdb re-called the PCR reads with MiXCR, one entry per CDR3 protein. The table has 550,000 to 600,000 distinct CDR3 sequences, under 30% seen once. The CDR3 is made up of 15 amino acids. Germline V gene lookup returns CDR1 DFQATT and CDR2 SNEGSKA (reference sequence). With 0 bases removed from V and 5 bases from J, the gap between germline ends came to 16 bases. With respect to this clonotype: What it binds is not known.

This TCR was sampled from a boy in the first two years of life who had a stem cell transplant for acute myeloid leukemia, so the T cells may come from the graft donor. Material: PBMCs, mostly from graft donor cells, obtained 360 days after TCRalphabeta/CD19-depleted stem cell transplant. The genes are TRBV20-1 and TRBJ2-5; D is tentatively TRBD1 or TRBD2 (6 bases each). CDR3: CSARELTGRLETQYF. CDR3 DNA sequence: TGCAGTGCTAGAGAACTTACAGGGAGGCTGGAGACCCAGTACTTC.